This T cell receptor beta chain was captured in a study of CD8 T cells in Susac syndrome. An input of 0.5 to 1 ug of RNA was subjected to reverse transcription using random hexamers. MiXCR was run by TCRdb on the immunoSEQ multiplex PCR reads, yielding one entry per CDR3 protein. The table records more than 250,000 distinct CDR3 sequences, about 91% of them present only once. Study-wide points: The study conceded that its TCR sequencing and HLA analysis involved relatively few individuals.

The multiple sclerosis controls were treatment-naive patients, and their relapsing-remitting disease was stable or active. While CD8+ and CD4+ T cells were isolated negatively, TEMRA cells were enriched by FACS. V gave up 6 bases and J gave up 4 bases; unmatched junction bases: 4. Per germline, CDR1 SQVTM and CDR2 ANQGSEA. The CDR3 sequence is 12 residues long. A single count supports this clonotype. No antigen is known for it. Sequenced input: CD4+ T cells from PBMCs. This clonotype was sampled from a human donor with multiple sclerosis. The chain has TRBV29-1 and TRBJ1-2; the match to TRBD1 covers 8 bases. CDR3 nucleotides: TGCAGCGTGCAGGGGGCCGGCTATGGCTACACCTTC. Translation gives CSVQGAGYGYTF.